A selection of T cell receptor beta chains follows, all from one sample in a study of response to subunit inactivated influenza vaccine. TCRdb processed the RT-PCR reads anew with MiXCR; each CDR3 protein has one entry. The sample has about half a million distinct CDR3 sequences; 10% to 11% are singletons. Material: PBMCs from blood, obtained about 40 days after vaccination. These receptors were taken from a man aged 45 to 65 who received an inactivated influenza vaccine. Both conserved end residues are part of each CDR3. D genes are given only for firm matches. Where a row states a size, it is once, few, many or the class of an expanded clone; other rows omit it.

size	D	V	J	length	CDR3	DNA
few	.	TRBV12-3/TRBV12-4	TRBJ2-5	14	CASTIGQRRETQYF	TGTGCCAGCACTATCGGACAGCGGCGGGAGACCCAGTACTTC
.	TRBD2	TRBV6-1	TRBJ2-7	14	CASRQGGLAGEQYF	TGTGCCAGCAGGCAGGGGGGACTAGCGGGAGAGCAGTACTTC
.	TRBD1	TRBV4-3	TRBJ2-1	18	CASSQDFLPRGPYNEQFF	TGCGCCAGCAGCCAAGACTTTCTCCCGAGGGGGCCCTACAATGAGCAGTTCTTC
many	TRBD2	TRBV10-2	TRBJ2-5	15	CASSETASGGPTQYF	TGCGCCAGCAGTGAGACGGCTAGCGGGGGACCAACCCAGTACTTC
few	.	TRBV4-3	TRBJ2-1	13	CASSPAWGDEQFF	TGCGCCAGCAGTCCGGCTTGGGGGGATGAGCAGTTCTTC
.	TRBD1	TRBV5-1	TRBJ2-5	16	CASSPGLSTGGKTQYF	TGCGCCAGCAGCCCTGGCTTGTCCACAGGGGGGAAGACCCAGTACTTC
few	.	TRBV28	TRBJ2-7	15	CASSLDRGISYEQYF	TGTGCCAGCAGTTTAGATAGGGGGATATCGTACGAGCAGTACTTC
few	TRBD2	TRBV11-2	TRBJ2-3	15	CASSYPSGGTDTQYF	TGTGCCAGCAGCTATCCTAGCGGTGGCACAGATACGCAGTATTTT
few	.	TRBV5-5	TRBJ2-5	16	CASTLARGRSQETQYF	TGTGCCAGCACCCTAGCCAGGGGCCGGAGCCAAGAGACCCAGTACTTC
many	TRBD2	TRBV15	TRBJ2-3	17	CATSRAILAGGRDTQYF	TGTGCCACCAGCAGGGCCATACTAGCGGGGGGAAGAGATACGCAGTATTTT
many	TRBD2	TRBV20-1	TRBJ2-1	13	CSAPGAGGLEQFF	TGCAGTGCCCCCGGGGCGGGAGGGCTGGAGCAGTTCTTC
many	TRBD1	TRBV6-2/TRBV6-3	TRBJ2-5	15	CASTDRGRAQETQYF	TGTGCCAGCACCGACAGGGGTCGAGCCCAAGAGACCCAGTACTTC
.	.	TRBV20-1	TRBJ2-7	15	CSARDPPPQGGEQYF	TGCAGTGCTAGAGATCCCCCGCCGCAGGGCGGCGAGCAGTACTTC
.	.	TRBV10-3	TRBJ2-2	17	CAISESLGGLNTGELFF	TGTGCCATCAGTGAGTCTTTGGGGGGCCTGAACACCGGGGAGCTGTTTTTT
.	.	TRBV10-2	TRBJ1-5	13	CASSDRGRQPQHF	TGCGCCAGCAGTGACCGGGGACGGCAGCCCCAGCATTTT
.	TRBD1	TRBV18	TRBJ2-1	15	CASSPGTGALDEQFF	TGTGCCAGCTCTCCGGGGACAGGGGCGCTAGATGAGCAGTTCTTC
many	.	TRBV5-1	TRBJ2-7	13	CASSFGTGYEQYF	TGCGCCAGCAGCTTCGGCACAGGCTACGAGCAGTACTTC
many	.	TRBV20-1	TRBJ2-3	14	CSATRARGTDTQYF	TGCAGTGCTACCAGGGCCCGGGGCACAGATACGCAGTATTTT
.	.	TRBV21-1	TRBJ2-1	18	CASSKVWVEVPYYNEQFF	TGTGCCAGCAGCAAAGTATGGGTCGAGGTACCATACTACAATGAGCAGTTCTTC
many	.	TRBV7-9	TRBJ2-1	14	CASSRLSTRNEQFF	TGTGCCAGCAGCCGTCTCTCTACTAGGAATGAGCAGTTCTTC